This TCR beta chain comes out of a study of shared clonotypes between healthy human individuals. Findings and limits, study-wide: Collection of samples was limited to blood; tissue repertoires likely differ. A reduction in generation probabilities was seen for non-shared clonotypes relative to those shared by all four donors.

Trimming shortened V by 3 bases and J by 2 bases, and 14 bases separated the two germline ends. The CDR3 length is 15 residues. Germline CDR1 and CDR2: LNHDA and SQIVND (reference sequence). Sequencing used immunoSEQ multiplex PCR; TCRdb keeps in-frame clones, though not all of them. Here the sample spans 1.6 million or so clones, about 98.5% being singletons. Notes on this clone: What it recognizes is unknown.

Sequencing used naive CD4+ T cells sorted from blood. Subset noted: CD45RA+ positively selected. The chain uses TRBV19 and TRBJ2-7; no definite D call. The sequence derives from a man aged 30 to 39 in good health. This CDR3 is CASSILAESTYEQYF. In DNA, the CDR3 is TGTGCCAGTAGTATCTTGGCAGAGAGCACCTACGAGCAGTACTTC.